The 8 T cell receptor beta chains below were found in one sample sequenced in a study of cytomegalovirus exposure and HLA in healthy donors. The data were produced by immunoSEQ multiplex PCR, yet TCRdb's version contains in-frame clones alone and is incomplete. The repertoire holds 200,000 or so clones, with 84% as singletons. The sequencing input was PBMCs. The receptors derive from a young man in good health and CMV-seropositive.

The chain couples TRBV28 to TRBJ1-5; tentatively, D is TRBD1 (6 bases). The V and J ends lost 6 bases and 7 bases respectively, with 13 bases between them. Germline CDR1 reads MDHEN; CDR2 reads SYDVKM. This CDR3 has 13 amino acids. CDR3 region: CASSQGWGQPQHF. As DNA, the CDR3 is TGTGCCAGCAGCCAGGGGTGGGGACAGCCCCAGCATTTT.

The chain carries TRBV4-3 and TRBJ1-1, with D possibly matching TRBD1 (5 bases). This CDR3 has 16 residues. Per the germline V gene, CDR1 is LGHNA and CDR2 is YSLEER. Trimming removed 0 bases from V and 1 base from J, with 12 bases in between. The CDR3, as DNA: TGCGCCAGCAGCCAAGATGTCGGACACAGGAACACTGAAGCTTTCTTT. This gives the protein CASSQDVGHRNTEAFF.

V gene TRBV4-1 combines with J gene TRBJ2-7; 7 nucleotides line up with TRBD2. CDR1 is MGHRA and CDR2 is YSYEKL in the germline V gene. The CDR3 loop spans 22 amino acids. V was pared by 0 bases and J by 2 bases, with 25 bases of the junction left unmatched. Here the CDR3 DNA reads TGCGCCAGCAGCCAAGATCTGAGGTCAGGCACCCGCGGGCGGGAGCTCCCCTACGAGCAGTACTTC. Amino acids: CASSQDLRSGTRGRELPYEQYF.

This chain joins TRBV6-5 and TRBJ1-4; D might be TRBD1 (6 bases). Germline loops: CDR1 MNHEY, CDR2 SVGAGI. The V end lost 6 bases, the J end lost 8 bases, and 16 bases lay between the germline ends. The CDR3 is 14 amino acids. CDR3 residues: CASRASGAGEKLFF. CDR3 bases: TGTGCCAGCAGGGCGTCAGGGGCAGGGGAAAAACTGTTTTTT.

The table lists this clone with a count of one. J is TRBJ2-7 and V is TRBV9; 9 nucleotides match TRBD2. The CDR3 has 14 amino acids. Unmatched junction bases numbered 5, after V lost 0 bases and J lost 7 bases. Per the germline V gene, CDR1 is SGDLS and CDR2 is YYNGEE. The CDR3 reads CASSVAIAGVEQYF. The CDR3 DNA follows: TGTGCCAGCAGCGTAGCGATAGCGGGAGTTGAGCAGTACTTC.

The V gene is TRBV20-1, the J gene TRBJ2-3; the D is unclear. Per germline, CDR1 DFQATT and CDR2 SNEGSKA (reference sequence). The germline V and J ends were trimmed by 4 bases and 4 bases, with 6 bases remaining between them. This CDR3 spans 11 amino acids. Here the CDR3 reads CSATLADTQYF. DNA of the CDR3: TGCAGTGCTACTCTAGCAGATACGCAGTATTTT.

The V and J genes are TRBV5-3 and TRBJ2-3, with TRBD2 matching 11 bases. TRBV5-3 is an open reading frame, and its role is uncertain. The CDR3 is made up of 15 amino acids. The J segment lost 6 bases and the V segment lost 4 bases, leaving 7 bases of the junction unmatched. The CDR3 DNA follows: TGTGCCAGAAGCGTGCTAGCGGGAGGTTCTGATACGCAGTATTTT. It specifies CARSVLAGGSDTQYF.

J is TRBJ2-7 and V is TRBV9; weak D call: TRBD2 (6 bases). Germline CDR1 is SGDLS and CDR2 is YYNGEE. Trimming left V 7 bases short and J 2 bases short, with 16 bases between. The CDR3 runs 14 residues. The CDR3 reads CASGSGDSTYEQYF. CDR3 nucleotides: TGTGCCAGCGGGTCCGGGGACTCGACCTACGAGCAGTACTTC.